These 17 T cell receptor beta chains originate from one sample sequenced in a study of OX40 agonist ivuxolimab in advanced cancers. Clones were sequenced by immunoSEQ multiplex PCR, and TCRdb holds only the in-frame ones, with some missing. Among approximately 100,000 clones listed, 90% were seen once. Sequenced material: CD4+ or CD8+ T cells sorted from blood, taken in a trial of the OX40 agonist ivuxolimab. These receptor sequences come from an adult with an advanced solid tumor such as melanoma, head and neck, liver or kidney cancer.

The chain carries TRBV11-3 and TRBJ2-1; TRBD2 matches at 13 bases. Trimming took 6 bases from V and 0 from J; bases not matched to a gene: 8. CDR1 is SGHNT and CDR2 is YENEEA in the germline V gene. This CDR3 spans 18 amino acids. This chain's CDR3 is CASRHQLAGGSSYNEQFF. In nucleotides, the CDR3 is TGTGCCAGCAGACACCAACTAGCGGGAGGGAGCTCCTACAATGAGCAGTTCTTC.

This clone was observed a single time. The CDR3 nucleotides are TGTGCCAGCAGCCTCTGGGGTGGTAGGGGAACCTACAATGAGCAGTTCTTC. This gives the protein CASSLWGGRGTYNEQFF. The chain links TRBV11-3 to TRBJ2-1, with D possibly TRBD1 on 5 matching bases. In germline, CDR1 is SGHNT, CDR2 YENEEA. Trimming removed 5 bases at V and 2 bases at J, with 19 bases between. This CDR3 spans 17 amino acids.

The chain has TRBV2 and TRBJ2-5; D gene ambiguous. Germline CDR1 SNHLY, CDR2 FYNNEI. The CDR3 covers 13 residues. Trimming stripped 3 bases from V and 5 bases from J, with 10 bases between. In DNA, the CDR3 is TGTGCCAGCAGTGATGGGGTAATTGAGACCCAGTACTTC. This codes for CASSDGVIETQYF.

In DNA, the CDR3 is TGCGCCAGCAGCTCGGGACTAGGAGGCACCGGGGAGCTGTTTTTT. It encodes CASSSGLGGTGELFF. The rearrangement joins TRBV5-1 to TRBJ2-2; 8 nucleotides match TRBD2. Germline lookup yields CDR1 SGHRS and CDR2 YFSETQ. The J segment lost 4 bases and the V segment lost 3 bases, leaving 5 bases of the junction unmatched. The CDR3 contains 15 residues.

The chain combines TRBV11-2 with TRBJ2-3; unclear D gene. Looked up from germline, CDR1 is SGHAT and CDR2 is FQNNGV. CDR3 size: 15 residues. V gave up 3 bases and J gave up 0 bases, with 10 bases separating them. CDR3 coding DNA: TGTGCCAGCAGCTTCCAGCCAGCGAGCACAGATACGCAGTATTTT. Amino acids: CASSFQPASTDTQYF. Combining the CDR3 with reference TRBV11-2 and TRBJ2-3 gives the whole variable domain EAGVAQSPRYKIIEKRQSVAFWCNPISGHATLYWYQQILGQGPKLLIQFQNNGVVDDSQLPKDRFSAERLKGVDSTLKIQPAKLEDSAVYLCASSFQPASTDTQYFGPGTRLTVL.

This chain links TRBV7-2 with TRBJ1-2; D gene ambiguous. The germline CDR1 and CDR2 sequences are SGHTA and FQGNSA. The CDR3 runs to 13 residues. Between the trimmed V and J ends, which lost 1 base and 12 bases, there was a span of 15 bases. The CDR3 here is CASSLDRAQQDTF. CDR3 coding DNA: TGTGCCAGCAGCTTAGACCGGGCACAGCAAGACACCTTC.

The chain combines TRBV7-2 with TRBJ2-5; D possibly corresponds to TRBD2 (6 bases). CDR1 is SGHTA, CDR2 FQGNSA, per germline. This CDR3 region has 15 residues. V was pared by 4 bases and J by 8 bases, with 20 bases between. The CDR3 region is CASSSFGQGSGTQYF. In DNA form, the CDR3 reads TGTGCCAGCAGCTCGTTCGGCCAGGGTAGCGGAACCCAGTACTTC. Full variable domain (outside the CDR3, taken from reference TRBV7-2 and TRBJ2-5): GAGVSQSPSNKVTEKGKDVELRCDPISGHTALYWYRQSLGQGLEFLIYFQGNSAPDKSGLPSDRFSAERTGGSVSTLTIQRTQQEDSAVYLCASSSFGQGSGTQYFGPGTRLLVL.

This clone was observed a single time. The chain couples TRBV28 to TRBJ2-1, with D possibly matching TRBD1 (6 bases). From germline, CDR1 is MDHEN and CDR2 SYDVKM. V was trimmed by 4 bases and J by 0 bases, leaving 10 bases between them. This CDR3 spans 15 amino acids. The CDR3, as DNA: TGTGCCAGCAGTTCAGGGGAATCCTCCTACAATGAGCAGTTCTTC. Residues: CASSSGESSYNEQFF.

The chain links TRBV7-2 to TRBJ1-2; D not certain. The germline V gene encodes CDR1 SGHTA and CDR2 FQGNSA. Deletions cut 4 bases from V and 4 bases from J, with 7 bases between. The CDR3 is 12 amino acids. CDR3 coding DNA: TGTGCCAGCAGCTGGAATATCTATGGCTACACCTTC. This translates into CASSWNIYGYTF. The variable domain in full, completed from reference TRBV7-2 and TRBJ1-2, reads GAGVSQSPSNKVTEKGKDVELRCDPISGHTALYWYRQSLGQGLEFLIYFQGNSAPDKSGLPSDRFSAERTGGSVSTLTIQRTQQEDSAVYLCASSWNIYGYTFGSGTRLTVV.

To note about this clone: One end of the junction varies from germline; a read error may be responsible. This chain links TRBV7-7 with TRBJ2-1; no firm D call. CDR3 size: 13 residues. CDR1 is SSHAT, CDR2 FNYEAQ, per germline (reference sequence). The CDR3 DNA is TGTGCTAGCAGCTCCCGGTCTACGGGTGAGCAGTTCTTC. Translated: CASSSRSTGEQFF.

The V and J genes are TRBV7-2 and TRBJ2-1, with 8 bases that match TRBD2. Germline V gives CDR1 SGHTA, CDR2 FQGNSA. The CDR3 is 14 amino acids. V shed 7 bases, J shed 7 bases, and the junction held 9 bases outside the gene matches. The CDR3 region has the DNA TGTGCCAGCACCCCTTTACTAGCGGCGAATGAGCAGTTCTTC. Protein: CASTPLLAANEQFF.

The chain uses TRBV7-2 and TRBJ2-2; D is perhaps TRBD2 (5 bases). CDR3 size: 15 residues. CDR1 SGHTA and CDR2 FQGNSA come from the germline V gene. The V and J ends lost 0 bases and 4 bases respectively, with 9 bases between them. The chain's CDR3 is CASSLAGVSTGELFF. CDR3 nucleotides: TGTGCCAGCAGCTTAGCGGGAGTTTCCACCGGGGAGCTGTTTTTT. Combining the CDR3 with reference TRBV7-2 and TRBJ2-2 gives the whole variable domain GAGVSQSPSNKVTEKGKDVELRCDPISGHTALYWYRQSLGQGLEFLIYFQGNSAPDKSGLPSDRFSAERTGGSVSTLTIQRTQQEDSAVYLCASSLAGVSTGELFFGEGSRLTVL.

This chain uses TRBV15 with TRBJ2-7, with TRBD1 matching 9 bases. The CDR3 has 14 amino acids. Trimming at V came to 0 bases and at J to 9 bases, leaving 6 bases not matched to a gene. Germline lookup yields CDR1 LNHNV and CDR2 YYDKDF (reference sequence). In DNA form, the CDR3 reads TGTGCCACCAGCAGAGAAATAACAGGGGGCGGGCAGTACTTC. Its translation is CATSREITGGGQYF.

J is TRBJ2-1 and V is TRBV7-6, with D maybe TRBD1 (6 bases). From germline, CDR1 is SGHVS and CDR2 FNYEAQ. The CDR3 is made up of 15 amino acids. The ends were cut back, 0 bases at V and 4 bases at J, with 10 bases in the middle. Here the CDR3 reads CASSLAGQTYNEQFF. As DNA, the CDR3 is TGTGCCAGCAGCTTAGCAGGACAGACATACAATGAGCAGTTCTTC.

This clone was seen at least ten times. The chain couples TRBV7-6 to TRBJ1-3, with TRBD1 matching 9 bases. Germline CDR1 SGHVS, CDR2 FNYEAQ. The V segment lost 5 bases and the J segment 6 bases; nucleotides outside the gene matches: 14. This CDR3 is built from 17 residues. The CDR3, as DNA: TGTGCCAGCAGCCTTACGACCGGGACAGGGAGGGTAAACACCATATATTTT. It yields the protein CASSLTTGTGRVNTIYF.

The chain's CDR3 is CASSLLAGNGLRETQYF. CDR3 DNA: TGTGCCAGCAGCTTATTAGCCGGAAACGGGTTGAGGGAGACCCAGTACTTC. V is TRBV7-6 and J is TRBJ2-5, with unresolved D. The germline V gene has CDR1 SGHVS and CDR2 FNYEAQ. Between the trimmed V and J ends, which lost 2 bases and 5 bases, there was a span of 21 bases. CDR3 size: 17 residues. The variable domain in full, completed from reference TRBV7-6 and TRBJ2-5, reads GAGVSQSPRYKVTKRGQDVALRCDPISGHVSLYWYRQALGQGPEFLTYFNYEAQQDKSGLPNDRFSAERPEGSISTLTIQRTEQRDSAMYRCASSLLAGNGLRETQYFGPGTRLLVL.

The chain combines TRBV2 with TRBJ2-5, with a weak D call TRBD2 (5 bases). Per the germline V gene, CDR1 is SNHLY and CDR2 is FYNNEI. This CDR3 comprises 13 residues. The V end lost 1 base, the J end lost 4 bases, and 7 bases lay between the germline ends. In DNA form, the CDR3 reads TGTGCCAGCAGTGAAGTGCTAGCAGAGACCCAGTACTTC. Its translation is CASSEVLAETQYF.